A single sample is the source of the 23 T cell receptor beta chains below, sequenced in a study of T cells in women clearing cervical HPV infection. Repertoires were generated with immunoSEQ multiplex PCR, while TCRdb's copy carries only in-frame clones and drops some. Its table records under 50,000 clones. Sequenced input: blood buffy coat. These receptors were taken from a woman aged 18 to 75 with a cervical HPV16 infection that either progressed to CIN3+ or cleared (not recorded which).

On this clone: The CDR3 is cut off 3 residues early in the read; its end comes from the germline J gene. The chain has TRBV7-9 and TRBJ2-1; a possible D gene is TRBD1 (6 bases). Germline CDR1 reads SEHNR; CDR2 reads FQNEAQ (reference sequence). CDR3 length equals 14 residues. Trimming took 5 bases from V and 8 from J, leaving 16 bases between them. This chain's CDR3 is CASSAPRDIDEQFF. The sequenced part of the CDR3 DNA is TGTGCCAGCAGCGCCCCCCGGGACATCGATGAG.

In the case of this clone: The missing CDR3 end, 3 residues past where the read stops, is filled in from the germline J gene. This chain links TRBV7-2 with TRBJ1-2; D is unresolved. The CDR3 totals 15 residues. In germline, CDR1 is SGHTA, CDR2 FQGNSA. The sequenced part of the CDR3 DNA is TGTGCCAGCAGCACCCAGACTAGCGACATAGATACC. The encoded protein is CASSTQTSDIDT. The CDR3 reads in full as CASSTQTSDIDTYTF. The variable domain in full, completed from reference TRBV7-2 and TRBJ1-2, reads GAGVSQSPSNKVTEKGKDVELRCDPISGHTALYWYRQSLGQGLEFLIYFQGNSAPDKSGLPSDRFSAERTGGSVSTLTIQRTQQEDSAVYLCASSTQTSDIDTYTFGSGTRLTVV.

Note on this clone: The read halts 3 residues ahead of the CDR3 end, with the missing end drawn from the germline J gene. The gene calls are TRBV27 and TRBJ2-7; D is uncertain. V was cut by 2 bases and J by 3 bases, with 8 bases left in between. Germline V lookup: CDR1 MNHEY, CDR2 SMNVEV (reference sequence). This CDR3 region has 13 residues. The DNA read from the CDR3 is TGTGCCAGCAGTTTAAACAGTTACTACGAG. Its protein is CASSLNSYYE. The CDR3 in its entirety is CASSLNSYYEQYF.

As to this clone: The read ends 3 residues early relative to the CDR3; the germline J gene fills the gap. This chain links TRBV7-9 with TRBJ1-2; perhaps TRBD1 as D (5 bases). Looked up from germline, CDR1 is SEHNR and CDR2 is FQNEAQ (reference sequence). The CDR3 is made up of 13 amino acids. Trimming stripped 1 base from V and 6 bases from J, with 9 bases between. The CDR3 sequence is CASSLGQFNGYTF. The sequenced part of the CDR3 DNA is TGTGCCAGCAGCTTAGGACAGTTCAATGGC.

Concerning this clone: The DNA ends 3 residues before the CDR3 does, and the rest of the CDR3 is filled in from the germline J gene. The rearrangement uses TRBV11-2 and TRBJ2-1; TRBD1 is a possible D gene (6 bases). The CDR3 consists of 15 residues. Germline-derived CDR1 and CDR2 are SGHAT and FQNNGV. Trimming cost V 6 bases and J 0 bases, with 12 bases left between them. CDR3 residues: CASRRTGSSYNEQFF. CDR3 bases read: TGTGCCAGCAGAAGAACAGGGAGCTCCTACAATGAG.

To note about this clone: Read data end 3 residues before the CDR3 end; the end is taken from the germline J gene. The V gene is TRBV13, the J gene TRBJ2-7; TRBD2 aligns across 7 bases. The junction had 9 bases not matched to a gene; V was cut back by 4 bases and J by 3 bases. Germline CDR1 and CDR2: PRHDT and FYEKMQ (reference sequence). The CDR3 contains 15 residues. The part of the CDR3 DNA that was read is TGTGCCAGCAGCTACCTTGGGCGGGGGAACTACGAG. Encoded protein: CASSYLGRGNYE. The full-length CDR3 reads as CASSYLGRGNYEQYF.

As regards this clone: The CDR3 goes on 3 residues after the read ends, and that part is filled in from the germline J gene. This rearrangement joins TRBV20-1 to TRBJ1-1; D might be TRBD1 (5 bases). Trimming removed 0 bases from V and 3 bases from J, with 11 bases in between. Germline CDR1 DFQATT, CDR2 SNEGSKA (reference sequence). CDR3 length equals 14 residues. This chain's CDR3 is CSARDPQEDTEAFF. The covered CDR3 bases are TGCAGTGCTAGAGACCCACAGGAGGACACTGAA.

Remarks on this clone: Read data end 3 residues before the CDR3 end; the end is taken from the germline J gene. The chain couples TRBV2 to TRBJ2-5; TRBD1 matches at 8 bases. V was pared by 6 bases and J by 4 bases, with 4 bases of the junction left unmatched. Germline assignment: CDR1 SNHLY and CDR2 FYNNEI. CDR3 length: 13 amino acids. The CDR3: CASRTGVGETQYF. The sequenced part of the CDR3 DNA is TGTGCCAGCAGGACAGGGGTAGGAGAGACC. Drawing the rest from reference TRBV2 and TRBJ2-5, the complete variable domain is EPEVTQTPSHQVTQMGQEVILRCVPISNHLYFYWYRQILGQKVEFLVSFYNNEISEKSEIFDDQFSVERPDGSNFTLKIRSTKLEDSAMYFCASRTGVGETQYFGPGTRLLVL.

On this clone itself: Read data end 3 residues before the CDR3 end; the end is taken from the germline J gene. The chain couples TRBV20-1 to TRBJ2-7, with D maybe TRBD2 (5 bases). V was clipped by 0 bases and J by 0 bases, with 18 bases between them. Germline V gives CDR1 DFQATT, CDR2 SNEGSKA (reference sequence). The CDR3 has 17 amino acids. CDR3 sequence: CSARDSRRTSSSYEQYF. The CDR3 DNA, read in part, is TGCAGTGCTAGAGATTCACGACGGACTTCTAGCTCCTACGAG.

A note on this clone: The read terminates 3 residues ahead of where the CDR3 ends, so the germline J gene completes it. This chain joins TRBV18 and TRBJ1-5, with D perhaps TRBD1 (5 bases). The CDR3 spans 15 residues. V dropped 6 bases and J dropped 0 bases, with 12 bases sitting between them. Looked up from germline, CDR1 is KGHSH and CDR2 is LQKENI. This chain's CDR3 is CASSRGHNSNQPQHF. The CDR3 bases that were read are TGTGCCAGCTCCCGAGGACACAATAGCAATCAGCCC.

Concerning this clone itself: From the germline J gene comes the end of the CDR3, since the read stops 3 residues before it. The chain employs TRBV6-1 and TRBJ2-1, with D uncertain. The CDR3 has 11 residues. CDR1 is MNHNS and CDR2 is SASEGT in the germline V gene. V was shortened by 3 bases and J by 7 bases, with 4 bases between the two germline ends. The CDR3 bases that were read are TGTGCCAGCAGTGAGAGGAATGAG. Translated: CASSERNE. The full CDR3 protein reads CASSERNEQFF.

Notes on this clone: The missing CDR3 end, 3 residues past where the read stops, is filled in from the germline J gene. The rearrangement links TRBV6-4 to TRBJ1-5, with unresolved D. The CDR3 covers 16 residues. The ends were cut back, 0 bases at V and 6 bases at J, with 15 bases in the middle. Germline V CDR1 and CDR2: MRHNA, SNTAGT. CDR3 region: CASSDSKAGRPQPQHF. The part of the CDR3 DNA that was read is TGTGCCAGCAGTGACTCGAAGGCAGGTCGGCCTCAGCCC.

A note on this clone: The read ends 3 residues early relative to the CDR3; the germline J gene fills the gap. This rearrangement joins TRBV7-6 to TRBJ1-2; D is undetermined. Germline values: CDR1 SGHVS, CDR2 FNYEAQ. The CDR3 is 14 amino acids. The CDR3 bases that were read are TGTGCCAGCAGCTTAGGGACTAGCGAAAGCGAC. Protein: CASSLGTSESD. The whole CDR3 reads CASSLGTSESDYTF.

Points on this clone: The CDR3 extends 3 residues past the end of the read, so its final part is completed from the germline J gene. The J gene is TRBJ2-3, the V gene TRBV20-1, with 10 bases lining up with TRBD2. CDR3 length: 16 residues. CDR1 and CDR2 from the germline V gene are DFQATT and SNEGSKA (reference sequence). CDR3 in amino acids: CSASWVSGGFGETQYF. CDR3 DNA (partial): TGCAGTGCTAGTTGGGTTAGCGGGGGGTTTGGGGAGACG.

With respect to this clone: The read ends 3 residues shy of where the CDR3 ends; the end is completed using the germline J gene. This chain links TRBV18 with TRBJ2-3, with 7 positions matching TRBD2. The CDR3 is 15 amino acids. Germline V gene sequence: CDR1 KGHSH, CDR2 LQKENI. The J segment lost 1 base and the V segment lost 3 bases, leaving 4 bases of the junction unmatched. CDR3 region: CASSPLGLGTDTQYF. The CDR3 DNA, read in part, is TGTGCCAGCTCACCCCTAGGACTAGGCACAGATACG.

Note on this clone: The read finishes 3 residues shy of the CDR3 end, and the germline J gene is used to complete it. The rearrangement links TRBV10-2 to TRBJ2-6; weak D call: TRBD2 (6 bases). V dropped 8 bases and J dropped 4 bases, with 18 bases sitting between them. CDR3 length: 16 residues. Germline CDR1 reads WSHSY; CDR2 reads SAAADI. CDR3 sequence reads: CASGDSGDVGANVLTF. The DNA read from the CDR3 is TGCGCCAGCGGGGACTCGGGAGATGTAGGGGCCAACGTC.

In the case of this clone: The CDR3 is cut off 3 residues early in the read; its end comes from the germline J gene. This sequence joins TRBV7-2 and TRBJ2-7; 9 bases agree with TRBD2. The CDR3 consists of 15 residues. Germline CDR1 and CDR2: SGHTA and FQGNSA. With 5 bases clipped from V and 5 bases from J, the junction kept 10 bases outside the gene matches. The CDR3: CASSRPGLASNEQYF. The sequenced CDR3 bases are TGTGCCAGCAGCCGACCAGGACTAGCGTCCAACGAG.

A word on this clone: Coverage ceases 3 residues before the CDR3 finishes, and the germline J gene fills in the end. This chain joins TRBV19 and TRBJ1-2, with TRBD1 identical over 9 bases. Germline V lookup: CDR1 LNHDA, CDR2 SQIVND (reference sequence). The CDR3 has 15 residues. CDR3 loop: CASSDFGQGREGYTF. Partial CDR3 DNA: TGTGCCAGTAGTGACTTCGGACAGGGGAGAGAAGGC.

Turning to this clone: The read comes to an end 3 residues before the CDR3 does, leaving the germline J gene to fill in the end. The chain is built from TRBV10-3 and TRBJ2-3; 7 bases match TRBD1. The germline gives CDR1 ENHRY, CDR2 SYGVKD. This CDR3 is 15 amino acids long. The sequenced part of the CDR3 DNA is TGTGCCATCAGTAAGACAGGGAGTGGCAATCAGCCG. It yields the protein CAISKTGSGNQP. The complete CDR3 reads CAISKTGSGNQPQYF.

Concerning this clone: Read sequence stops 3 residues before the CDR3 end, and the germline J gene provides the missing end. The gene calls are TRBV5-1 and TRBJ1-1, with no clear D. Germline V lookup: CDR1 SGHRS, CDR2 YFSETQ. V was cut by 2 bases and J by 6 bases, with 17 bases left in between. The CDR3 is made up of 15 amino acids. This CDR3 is CASSFRSGISAEAFF. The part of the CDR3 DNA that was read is TGCGCCAGCAGCTTTCGGTCGGGGATCAGCGCTGAA.

The sequenced part of the CDR3 DNA is TGTGCCAGTACGACGACAGGGGGCATGGGTAGCAATCAGCCC. It yields the protein CASTTTGGMGSNQP. The entire CDR3 protein reads CASTTTGGMGSNQPQHF. The chain recombines TRBV19 with TRBJ1-5; 10 bases fit TRBD1. The DNA ends 3 residues before the CDR3 does, and the rest of the CDR3 is filled in from the germline J gene. CDR3 length: 17 amino acids. J gave up 0 bases and V 7 bases, and 9 bases lay outside the gene matches. The germline V gene has CDR1 LNHDA and CDR2 SQIVND (reference sequence).

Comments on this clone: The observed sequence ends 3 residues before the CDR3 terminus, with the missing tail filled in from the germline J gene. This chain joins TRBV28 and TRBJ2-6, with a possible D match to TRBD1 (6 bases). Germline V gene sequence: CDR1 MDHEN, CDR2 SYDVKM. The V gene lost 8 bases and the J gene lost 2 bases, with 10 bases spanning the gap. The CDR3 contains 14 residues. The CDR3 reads CASEAGAGANVLTF. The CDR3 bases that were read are TGTGCCAGCGAGGCAGGGGCTGGGGCCAACGTC.

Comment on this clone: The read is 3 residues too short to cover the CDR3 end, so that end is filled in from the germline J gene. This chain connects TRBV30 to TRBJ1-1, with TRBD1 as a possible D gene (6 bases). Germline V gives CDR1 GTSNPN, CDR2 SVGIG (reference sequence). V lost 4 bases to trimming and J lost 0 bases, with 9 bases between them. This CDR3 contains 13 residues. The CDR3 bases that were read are TGTGCCTGGACCGGGACATTGAACACTGAA. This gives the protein CAWTGTLNTE. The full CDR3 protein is CAWTGTLNTEAFF. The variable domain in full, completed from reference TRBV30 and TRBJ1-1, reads SQTIHQWPATLVQPVGSPLSLECTVEGTSNPNLYWYRQAAGRGLQLLFYSVGIGQISSEVPQNLSASRPQDRQFILSSKKLLLSDSGFYLCAWTGTLNTEAFFGQGTRLTVV.